This TCR beta chain was documented in a study of cytomegalovirus exposure and HLA in healthy donors. Whole-study findings and limits: Reported performance of the classifier showed diagnosis of cytomegalovirus status with high specificity and sensitivity. Among the CMV-associated chains, a few were confirmed in vitro as specific for CMV antigens.

About this clone: The target antigen is unknown. One end of the junction does not line up with germline, which may come from a read error.

Libraries were prepared by immunoSEQ multiplex PCR; TCRdb keeps only in-frame clonotypes and omits some of them. The sample lists 150,000 or so clones; roughly 87% were seen once. Germline CDR1 reads MNHNS; CDR2 reads SASEGT. This CDR3 has 14 residues. Among the roughly 120 subjects of the validation cohort, separate from the roughly 700-subject first cohort, were the donors. This clonotype was sampled from a woman between 18 and 30 years old in good health and CMV-seronegative. V usage is TRBV6-1 and J usage is TRBJ1-4, with 7 bases aligning to TRBD1. Sequences were obtained from PBMCs. CDR3 sequence (DNA): TGTGTCAGCAGTGGGGCCACAGGGGATGAAAAACTGTTTTTT. This translates into CVSSGATGDEKLFF.